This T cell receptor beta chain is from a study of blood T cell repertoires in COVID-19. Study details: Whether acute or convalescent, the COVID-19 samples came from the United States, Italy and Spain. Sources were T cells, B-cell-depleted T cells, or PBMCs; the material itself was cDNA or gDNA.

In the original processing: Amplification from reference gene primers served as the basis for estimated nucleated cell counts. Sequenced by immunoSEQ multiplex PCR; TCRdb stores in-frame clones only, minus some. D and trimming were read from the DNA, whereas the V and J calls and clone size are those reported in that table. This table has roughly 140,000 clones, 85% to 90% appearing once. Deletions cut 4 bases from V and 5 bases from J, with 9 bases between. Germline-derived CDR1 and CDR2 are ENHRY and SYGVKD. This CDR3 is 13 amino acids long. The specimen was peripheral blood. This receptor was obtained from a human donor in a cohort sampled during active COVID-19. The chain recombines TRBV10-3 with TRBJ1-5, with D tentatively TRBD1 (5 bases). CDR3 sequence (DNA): TGTGCCATCAGTGCTGGGACTGATCAGCCCCAGCATTTT. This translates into CAISAGTDQPQHF.